This T cell receptor (beta chain) was recorded in a study of T cell responses to AZD1222 COVID-19 vaccine. Broader study findings: White British people made up most donors, females outnumbered males, and clonal diversity was possibly underestimated. At baseline, seropositivity was found in only five or six AZD1222 recipients. Vaccine-associated CD4 TCRs spanned spike, dominant at 160-218 and 743-854.

About this clone: Antigen unknown.

Some second doses came at about 4 weeks and others at about 12 weeks; these were pooled. Some clones are missing from TCRdb's copy, which holds only in-frame ones; the method was immunoSEQ multiplex PCR. The profile covers 150,000 to 200,000 clones, with 92% appearing a single time and under 1.2% taken by the ten largest. The V and J ends lost 11 bases and 8 bases respectively, with 22 bases between them. This CDR3 comprises 14 residues. CDR1 LGHNA and CDR2 YNFKEQ come from the germline V gene. Sequencing was performed on peripheral blood, taken 28 days after the second AZD1222 dose. The TCR was taken from an adult who received the AZD1222 COVID-19 vaccine. The chain links TRBV4-2 to TRBJ2-1; TRBD1 is a possible D gene (5 bases). CDR3 DNA: TGTGCCGTAAAAAACGCCTGGGGCGCGGATGAGCAGTTCTTC. Encoded protein: CAVKNAWGADEQFF.